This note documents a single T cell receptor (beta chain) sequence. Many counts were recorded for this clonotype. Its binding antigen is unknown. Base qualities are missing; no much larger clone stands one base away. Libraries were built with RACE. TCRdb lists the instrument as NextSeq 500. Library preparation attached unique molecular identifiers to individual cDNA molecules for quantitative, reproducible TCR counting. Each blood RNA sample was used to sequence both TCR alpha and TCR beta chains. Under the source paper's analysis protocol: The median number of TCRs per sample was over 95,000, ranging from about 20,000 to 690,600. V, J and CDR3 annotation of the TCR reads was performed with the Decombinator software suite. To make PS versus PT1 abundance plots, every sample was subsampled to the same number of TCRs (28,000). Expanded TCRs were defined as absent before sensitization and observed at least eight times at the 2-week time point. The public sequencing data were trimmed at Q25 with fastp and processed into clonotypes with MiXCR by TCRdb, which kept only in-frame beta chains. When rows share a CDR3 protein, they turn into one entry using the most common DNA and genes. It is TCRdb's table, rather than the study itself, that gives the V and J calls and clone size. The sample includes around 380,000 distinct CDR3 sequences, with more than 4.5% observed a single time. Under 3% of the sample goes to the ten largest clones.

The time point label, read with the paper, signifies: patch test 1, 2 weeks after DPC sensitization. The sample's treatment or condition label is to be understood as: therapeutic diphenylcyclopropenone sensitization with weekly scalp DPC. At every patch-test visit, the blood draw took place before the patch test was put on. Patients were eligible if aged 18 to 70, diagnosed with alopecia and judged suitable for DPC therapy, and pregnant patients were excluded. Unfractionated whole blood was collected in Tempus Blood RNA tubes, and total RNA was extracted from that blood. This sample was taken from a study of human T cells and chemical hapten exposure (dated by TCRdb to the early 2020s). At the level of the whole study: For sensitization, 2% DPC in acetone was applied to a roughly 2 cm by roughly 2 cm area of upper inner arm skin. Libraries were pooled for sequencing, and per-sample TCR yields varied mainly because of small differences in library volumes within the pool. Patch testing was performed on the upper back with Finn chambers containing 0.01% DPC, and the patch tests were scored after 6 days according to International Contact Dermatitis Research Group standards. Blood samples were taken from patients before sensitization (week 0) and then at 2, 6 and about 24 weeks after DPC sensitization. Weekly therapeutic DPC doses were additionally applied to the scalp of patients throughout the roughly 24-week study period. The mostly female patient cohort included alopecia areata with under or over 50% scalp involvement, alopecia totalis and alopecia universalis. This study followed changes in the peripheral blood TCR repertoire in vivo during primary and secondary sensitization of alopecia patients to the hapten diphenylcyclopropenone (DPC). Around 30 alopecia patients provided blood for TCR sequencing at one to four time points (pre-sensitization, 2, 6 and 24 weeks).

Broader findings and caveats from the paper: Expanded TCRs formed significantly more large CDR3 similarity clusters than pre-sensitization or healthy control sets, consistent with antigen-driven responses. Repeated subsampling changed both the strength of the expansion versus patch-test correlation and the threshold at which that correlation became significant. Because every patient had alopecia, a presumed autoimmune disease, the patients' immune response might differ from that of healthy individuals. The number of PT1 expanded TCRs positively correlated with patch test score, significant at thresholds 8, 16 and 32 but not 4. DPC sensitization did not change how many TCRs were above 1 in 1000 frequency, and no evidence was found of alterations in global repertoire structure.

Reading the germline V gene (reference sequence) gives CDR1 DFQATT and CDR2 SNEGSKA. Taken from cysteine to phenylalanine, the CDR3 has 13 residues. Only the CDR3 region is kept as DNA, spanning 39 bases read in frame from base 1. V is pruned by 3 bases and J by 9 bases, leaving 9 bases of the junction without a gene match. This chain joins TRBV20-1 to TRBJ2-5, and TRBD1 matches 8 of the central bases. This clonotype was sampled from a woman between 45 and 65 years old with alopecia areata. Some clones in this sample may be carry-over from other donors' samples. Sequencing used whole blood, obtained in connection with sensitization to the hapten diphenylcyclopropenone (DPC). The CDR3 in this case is CSARKQGAPAQYF. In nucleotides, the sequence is TGCAGTGCTAGGAAGCAGGGGGCCCCGGCCCAGTACTTC.